What follows is one T cell receptor beta chain and its context. Deletions cut 1 base from V and 0 bases from J, with 4 bases between. This CDR3 contains 15 residues. Germline V gene lookup returns CDR1 SGHTA and CDR2 FQGNSA. The data stem from a study of T cell responses to AZD1222 COVID-19 vaccine. Assay used: immunoSEQ multiplex PCR; TCRdb lists only in-frame clones, some missing. The table includes some 180,000 clones, around 90% detected once. The sequences come from peripheral blood, collected 28 days after the second AZD1222 dose. The chain uses TRBV7-2 and TRBJ1-6; D remains unclear. The receptor was derived from an adult who received the AZD1222 COVID-19 vaccine. The CDR3, as DNA: TGTGCCAGCAGCTTAGACCGCTCCTATAATTCACCCCTCCACTTT. It yields the protein CASSLDRSYNSPLHF.